Following are 27 T cell receptor beta chains from one sample sequenced in a study of blood T cell repertoires in COVID-19. Produced via immunoSEQ multiplex PCR; TCRdb's table is partial and in-frame only. The sample includes under 300,000 clones, 75% to 90% seen only once; the top ten take 3.7%. Input material: peripheral blood. These receptors came from a woman aged 40 to 49 with acute or convalescent COVID-19.

The V gene is TRBV27, the J gene TRBJ1-6, with 9 bases aligning to TRBD1. V dropped 6 bases and J dropped 0; count of bases not matched to a gene: 9. From germline, CDR1 is MNHEY and CDR2 SMNVEV (reference sequence). The CDR3 is made up of 18 amino acids. CDR3 in DNA: TGTGCCAGCAGAACCGGGACAGGGCTCCGCTCCTATAATTCACCCCTCCACTTT. Translating gives CASRTGTGLRSYNSPLHF.

This clone was recorded once. This rearrangement joins TRBV5-1 to TRBJ1-1; 8 bases map to TRBD1. This CDR3 contains 17 residues. The germline V gene has CDR1 SGHRS and CDR2 YFSETQ. V shed 0 bases, J shed 1 base, and the junction held 8 bases outside the gene matches. CDR3 nucleotide sequence: TGCGCCAGCAGCTTGGGTCCCGGGACAGGATCGAACACTGAAGCTTTCTTT. It specifies CASSLGPGTGSNTEAFF.

J is TRBJ1-1 and V is TRBV7-2; TRBD1 might be the D (6 bases). Trimming cost V 1 base and J 5 bases, with 14 bases left between them. Germline V gene data show CDR1 as SGHTA and CDR2 as FQGNSA. This CDR3 region has 15 residues. CDR3 protein: CASSLDRVVGTEAFF. Written as DNA, the CDR3 is TGTGCCAGCAGCTTAGACAGGGTAGTTGGGACTGAAGCTTTCTTT.

The V and J genes are TRBV3-1 (or the pseudogene TRBV3-2) and TRBJ2-4; a weak D match, TRBD1 (6 bases). V lost 4 bases and J 1 base, leaving 11 bases between the germline ends. The germline CDR1 and CDR2 sequences are LGHDT and YNNKEL (reference sequence). The CDR3 spans 15 residues. Here the CDR3 DNA reads TGTGCCAGCAGCCCAGGACAGAGCGCCAAAAACATTCAGTACTTC. Translated: CASSPGQSAKNIQYF.

The chain is built from TRBV3-1 (or the pseudogene TRBV3-2) and TRBJ2-1, with a weak D call TRBD2 (5 bases). Germline V gives CDR1 LGHDT, CDR2 YNNKEL (reference sequence). V shed 0 bases and J shed 0 bases, with 9 bases lying between them. This CDR3 region has 16 residues. CDR3: CASSQDPEGSYNEQFF. The CDR3 region has the DNA TGTGCCAGCAGCCAAGATCCTGAGGGCTCCTACAATGAGCAGTTCTTC.

The J gene is TRBJ2-3, the V gene TRBV5-1, with 9 nucleotides matching TRBD2. CDR3 length equals 15 residues. The germline CDR1 and CDR2 sequences are SGHRS and YFSETQ. After removal of 2 bases from V and 3 bases from J, the junction contained 4 bases not matched to a gene. This chain's CDR3 is CASSFPSGETDTQYF. DNA of the CDR3: TGCGCCAGCAGCTTTCCTAGCGGGGAGACAGATACGCAGTATTTT.

This clone came up once. V gene TRBV30 combines with J gene TRBJ1-2; perhaps TRBD1 as D (6 bases). The CDR3 is 14 amino acids. Germline CDR1 GTSNPN, CDR2 SVGIG (reference sequence). The ends were cut back, 2 bases at V and 6 bases at J, with 16 bases in the middle. The DNA of the CDR3 is TGTGCCTGGAGTCTTGGCGGGGGCGCAGATGGCTACACCTTC. Protein: CAWSLGGGADGYTF.

The V gene is TRBV2, the J gene TRBJ1-5, with a tentative D call TRBD1 (6 bases). CDR1 and CDR2 (germline): SNHLY, FYNNEI. This CDR3 contains 13 residues. Trimming left V 8 bases short and J 6 bases short, with 14 bases between. DNA of the CDR3: TGTGCCAGCGTGGGGACAATCGGTCAGCCCCAGCATTTT. Translating it yields CASVGTIGQPQHF.

The chain joins TRBV30 to TRBJ1-4; D not resolved. Per the germline V gene, CDR1 is GTSNPN and CDR2 is SVGIG (reference sequence). Trimming removed 5 bases at V and 8 bases at J, with 12 bases between. The length of the CDR3 is 12 residues. The CDR3: CAWGLGGEKLFF. CDR3 coding DNA: TGTGCCTGGGGACTGGGAGGGGAAAAACTGTTTTTT.

Turning to this clone: This CDR3 is also generated by other DNA sequences in the sample. The chain employs TRBV18 and TRBJ2-7, with 8 bases identical to TRBD2. The germline gives CDR1 KGHSH, CDR2 LQKENI. J was trimmed by 3 bases and V by 3 bases; bases with no gene match: 1. The CDR3 loop spans 13 amino acids. DNA of the CDR3: TGTGCCAGCTCACCCGGGACTAGCTACGAGCAGTACGTC. Translated: CASSPGTSYEQYV.

This clone has a handful of counts. This rearrangement joins TRBV27 to TRBJ1-4, with 7 positions matching TRBD1. This CDR3 comprises 15 residues. Germline V gene data show CDR1 as MNHEY and CDR2 as SMNVEV (reference sequence). The ends lost 4 bases at V and 7 bases at J; junction bases unmatched: 9. DNA for the CDR3: TGTGCCAGCAGTTCCCCCCGGGACAGCCTTGAAAAACTGTTTTTT. Translating it yields CASSSPRDSLEKLFF.

This clone appeared once. Here the CDR3 DNA reads TGTGCCAGCAGCCAAGAGTCAGGGTTGAGTCAGCCCCAGCATTTT. It specifies CASSQESGLSQPQHF. V is TRBV4-2 and J is TRBJ1-5, with a weak D call TRBD1 (5 bases). This CDR3 contains 15 residues. V dropped 0 bases and J dropped 6 bases, with 12 bases sitting between them. Germline V gene data show CDR1 as LGHNA and CDR2 as YNFKEQ.

The chain links TRBV23-1 to TRBJ2-5, with D tentatively TRBD1 (5 bases). TRBV23-1 is annotated as an ORF whose role is uncertain. V gave up 2 bases and J gave up 4 bases, with 14 bases separating them. CDR3 size: 15 residues. CDR3 DNA: TGCGCCAGCAGTCAACCCGAGAAGGGGCCAGAGACCCAGTACTTC. Translating gives CASSQPEKGPETQYF.

This clone appeared once. This chain joins TRBV11-2 and TRBJ2-5; 8 bases line up with TRBD2. The CDR3 loop spans 15 amino acids. The junction had 6 bases not matched to a gene; V was cut back by 1 base and J by 5 bases. Germline lookup yields CDR1 SGHAT and CDR2 FQNNGV. The CDR3: CASSLAGGLGETQYF. DNA of the CDR3: TGTGCCAGCAGCTTAGCGGGGGGACTAGGGGAGACCCAGTACTTC.

This clone was seen a few times. The CDR3 nucleotides read TGTGCCAGCAGTGGGCTGGGGGGGCGGATCGGCTACACCTTC. It encodes CASSGLGGRIGYTF. This sequence joins TRBV27 and TRBJ1-2; possible D gene TRBD1, 6 bases. The CDR3 runs 14 residues. The V and J ends lost 5 bases and 8 bases respectively, with 18 bases between them. Germline assignment: CDR1 MNHEY and CDR2 SMNVEV (reference sequence).

The chain carries TRBV6-1 and TRBJ1-2; D is perhaps TRBD1 (5 bases). Germline-derived CDR1 and CDR2 are MNHNS and SASEGT. Trimming removed 5 bases at V and 2 bases at J, with 12 bases between. The CDR3 is made up of 14 amino acids. This chain's CDR3 is CASSSGGGNYGYTF. CDR3 DNA: TGTGCCAGCAGTTCGGGTGGGGGGAACTATGGCTACACCTTC.

V gene TRBV10-1 combines with J gene TRBJ2-7; 8 bases agree with TRBD2. There are 14 residues in the CDR3. V shed 10 bases and J 3 bases; nucleotides not matched to a gene: 11. The germline gives CDR1 WNHNN, CDR2 SYGVQD (reference sequence). The CDR3, as DNA: TGCGCCACCCGGGAGGGACCCGGGAACTACGAGCAGTACGTC. Translated, it gives CATREGPGNYEQYV.

The rearrangement uses TRBV30 and TRBJ1-4, with D possibly being TRBD1 (6 bases). Trimming pared 3 bases from V and 6 bases from J, leaving 17 bases between. Germline V gene data show CDR1 as GTSNPN and CDR2 as SVGIG (reference sequence). This CDR3 comprises 15 residues. As DNA, the CDR3 is TGTGCCTGGAGATCGACAGGACCTCTTTATGAAAAACTGTTTTTT. This encodes CAWRSTGPLYEKLFF.

Remarks on this clone: No DNA is shown, since the ends of the CDR3 on it are uncertain; the CDR3 is the one TCRdb lists. The rearrangement uses TRBV27 and TRBJ2-5; the DNA was not used to check the table's D call, TRBD1. The CDR3 contains 15 residues when both ends are counted. Germline CDR1 MNHEY, CDR2 SMNVEV (reference sequence). This CDR3 reads CASSPTGAGILAQYF.

The chain uses TRBV3-1 (or the pseudogene TRBV3-2) and TRBJ1-2; 9 bases map to TRBD1. This CDR3 has 13 residues. Germline-derived CDR1 and CDR2 are LGHDT and YNNKEL (reference sequence). The ends lost 4 bases at V and 8 bases at J; junction bases unmatched: 5. This CDR3 is CASSRGTGNGYTF. CDR3 in DNA: TGTGCCAGCAGCCGCGGGACAGGGAACGGCTACACCTTC.

The rearrangement links TRBV28 to TRBJ1-1; possible D gene TRBD1, 5 bases. Germline V gene data show CDR1 as MDHEN and CDR2 as SYDVKM. V lost 4 bases and J 4 bases, leaving 19 bases between the germline ends. The CDR3 is 16 residues long. The CDR3 reads CASSSPRPRGSTEAFF. The CDR3 bases are TGTGCCAGCAGTTCGCCCCGTCCTCGGGGGAGCACTGAAGCTTTCTTT.

The rearrangement links TRBV2 to TRBJ2-3; 8 bases match TRBD2. The CDR3 has 15 residues. The germline CDR1 and CDR2 sequences are SNHLY and FYNNEI. J gave up 4 bases and V 4 bases, and 7 bases lay outside the gene matches. CDR3 coding DNA: TGTGCCAGCAGTGCAGCGGGACTAGTATCAGATACGCAGTATTTT. This codes for CASSAAGLVSDTQYF.

The J gene is TRBJ2-7, the V gene TRBV14, with D possibly matching TRBD1 (6 bases). This CDR3 is built from 16 residues. Trimming pared 4 bases from V and 2 bases from J, leaving 18 bases between. In germline, CDR1 is SGHDN, CDR2 FVKESK. The CDR3 loop is CASSRSDTGSPYEQYV. The CDR3 coding sequence is TGTGCCAGCAGCCGCTCGGACACAGGGTCCCCCTACGAGCAGTACGTC.

The chain combines TRBV7-2 with TRBJ1-1; maybe TRBD1 (6 bases). Trimming removed 5 bases at V and 5 bases at J, with 15 bases between. CDR1 SGHTA and CDR2 FQGNSA come from the germline V gene. The CDR3 consists of 14 residues. DNA of the CDR3: TGTGCCAGCAGCCCAGGCCAGGGGCGGACTGAAGCTTTCTTT. The encoded protein is CASSPGQGRTEAFF.

The DNA of the CDR3 is TGTGCCAGCAGCTTAGAGTTCGGACAGGGGCTATACAATGAGCAGTTCTTC. Residues: CASSLEFGQGLYNEQFF. The chain combines TRBV11-2 with TRBJ2-1; 9 bases match TRBD1. V was pared by 0 bases and J by 4 bases, with 7 bases of the junction left unmatched. Germline CDR1 is SGHAT and CDR2 is FQNNGV. The CDR3 is 17 amino acids.

The chain joins TRBV29-1 to TRBJ1-2; 9 nucleotides line up with TRBD1. Germline values: CDR1 SQVTM, CDR2 ANQGSEA. The trim removed 6 bases at V and 8 bases at J, leaving 4 bases unmatched. This CDR3 region has 11 residues. The chain's CDR3 is CSVNRGQGYTF. The CDR3 DNA follows: TGCAGCGTAAACAGGGGGCAGGGCTACACCTTC.

The chain has TRBV18 and TRBJ2-2; 8 bases match TRBD1. The CDR3 spans 15 residues. V shed 3 bases, J shed 1 base, and the junction held 1 base outside the gene matches. From germline, CDR1 is KGHSH and CDR2 LQKENI. CDR3 sequence (DNA): TGTGCCAGCTCACCGACAGGGGTGAACACCGGGGAGCTGTTTTTT. Its protein product is CASSPTGVNTGELFF.